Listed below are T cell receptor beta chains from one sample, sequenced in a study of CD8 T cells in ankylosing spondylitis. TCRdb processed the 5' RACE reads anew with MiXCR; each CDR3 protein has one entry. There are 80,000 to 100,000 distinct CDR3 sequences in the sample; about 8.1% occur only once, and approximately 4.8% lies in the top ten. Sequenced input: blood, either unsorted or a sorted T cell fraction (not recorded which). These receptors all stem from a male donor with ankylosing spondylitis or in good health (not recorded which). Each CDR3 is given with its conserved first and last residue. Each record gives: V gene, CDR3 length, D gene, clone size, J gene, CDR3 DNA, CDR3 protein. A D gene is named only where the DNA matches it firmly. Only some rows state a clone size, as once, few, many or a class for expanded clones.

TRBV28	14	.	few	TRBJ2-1	TGTGCCAGCAGGATTGGGGGGAATAACAATGAGCAGTTCTTC	CASRIGGNNNEQFF
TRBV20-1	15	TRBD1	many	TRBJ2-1	TGCAGTGCTAGCTACCAGGGGGCTGCCTACAATGAGCAGTTCTTC	CSASYQGAAYNEQFF
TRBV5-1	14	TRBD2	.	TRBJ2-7	TGCGCCAGCAGCTTGTTTGCGGGGGGCCACGAGCAGTACTTC	CASSLFAGGHEQYF
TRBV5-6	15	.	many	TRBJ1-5	TGTGCCAGCAGCTTGGGACCCACGTCCAATCAGCCCCAGCATTTT	CASSLGPTSNQPQHF
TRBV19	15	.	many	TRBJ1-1	TGTGCCAGTAGTCCCGGGGGAGGGCCTGGGACTGAAGCTTTCTTT	CASSPGGGPGTEAFF
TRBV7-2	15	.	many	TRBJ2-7	TGTGCCAGCAGCTTAGGGTCGGGTAGCTCCTACGAGCAGTACTTC	CASSLGSGSSYEQYF
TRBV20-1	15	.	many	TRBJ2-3	TGCAGTGCTAGAGATCCTTTGACTCCCACAGATACGCAGTATTTT	CSARDPLTPTDTQYF
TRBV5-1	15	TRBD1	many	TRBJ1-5	TGCGCCAGCAGCTTAGGACAGGGAGGGAATCAGCCCCAGCATTTT	CASSLGQGGNQPQHF
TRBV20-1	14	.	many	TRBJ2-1	TGCAGTGCTAGAGTGCATCCGGACTACAATGAGCAGTTCTTC	CSARVHPDYNEQFF
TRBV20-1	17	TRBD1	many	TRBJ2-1	TGCAGTGCTAGGGACATAGCAGGGACAGCCTCCTACAATGAGCAGTTCTTC	CSARDIAGTASYNEQFF
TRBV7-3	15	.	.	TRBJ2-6	TGTGCCAGCAGATCCGGGGCGCAGGGGGCCAACGTCCTGACTTTC	CASRSGAQGANVLTF
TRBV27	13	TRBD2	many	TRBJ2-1	TGTGCCAGCGGAATAGCGGGGGCGGCTGAGCAGTTCTTC	CASGIAGAAEQFF
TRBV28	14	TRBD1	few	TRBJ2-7	TGTGCCAGCAGGGATGGACAGGAGGTCTACGAGCAGTACTTC	CASRDGQEVYEQYF
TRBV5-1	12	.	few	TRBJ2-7	TGCGCCAGCAGTTTCGGGGAGAACGAGCAGTACTTC	CASSFGENEQYF
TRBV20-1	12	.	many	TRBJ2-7	TGCAGTGCGACCGGAACCTTCTACGAGCAGTACTTC	CSATGTFYEQYF
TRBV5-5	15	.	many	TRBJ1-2	TGTGCCAGCAGCTTAAGGAGCCCGCTTCTTTGGGGCTACACCTTC	CASSLRSPLLWGYTF
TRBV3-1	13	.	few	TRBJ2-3	TGTGCCAGCAGCCAAAGAAGGTGGGATACGCAGTATTTT	CASSQRRWDTQYF
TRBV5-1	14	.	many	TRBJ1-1	TGCGCCAGCAGCTACGGGGGCTTGGGCACTGAAGCTTTCTTT	CASSYGGLGTEAFF
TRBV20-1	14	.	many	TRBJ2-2	TGCAGTGCTAATCCTTTACAGGGTTCCGGGGAGCTGTTTTTT	CSANPLQGSGELFF
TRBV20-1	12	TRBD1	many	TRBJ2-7	TGCAGTGCAATACAGGGGTCCCACGAGCAGTACTTC	CSAIQGSHEQYF
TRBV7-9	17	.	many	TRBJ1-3	TGTGCCAGCAGCCCTCGGGCGGCGGGGAGCTCTGGAAACACCATATATTTT	CASSPRAAGSSGNTIYF
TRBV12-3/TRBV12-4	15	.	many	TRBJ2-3	TGTGCCAGTGCCGGCCGGGCAACTTCCACAGATACGCAGTATTTT	CASAGRATSTDTQYF
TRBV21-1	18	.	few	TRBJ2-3	TGTGCCAGCAGCAAAGGAAGTACGCTAGCGGGTGAGACAGATACGCAGTATTTT	CASSKGSTLAGETDTQYF
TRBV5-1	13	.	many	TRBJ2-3	TGCGCCAGCAGTGAGAGCAGCATGGATACGCAGTATTTT	CASSESSMDTQYF
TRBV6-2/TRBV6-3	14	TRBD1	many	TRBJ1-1	TGTGCCAGCAGTTTTGACAGGGTGGCGACTGAAGCTTTCTTT	CASSFDRVATEAFF
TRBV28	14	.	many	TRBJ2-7	TGTGCCAGCAGTTTTACAGGGAATTATTACGAGCAGTACTTC	CASSFTGNYYEQYF
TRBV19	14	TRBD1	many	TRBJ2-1	TGTGCCACCGGGGACAGGGGGATAAACAATGAGCAGTTCTTC	CATGDRGINNEQFF
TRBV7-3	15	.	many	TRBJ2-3	TGTGCCAGCAGCTTAAATGGTATAGTCACAGATACGCAGTATTTT	CASSLNGIVTDTQYF
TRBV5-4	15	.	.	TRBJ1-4	TGTGCCACAGCCCCGAACCGGGGGATTAATGAAAAACTGTTTTTT	CATAPNRGINEKLFF
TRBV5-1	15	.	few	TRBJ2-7	TGCGCCAGCAGCCCCGCCCTCAGGGTTTTCTACGAGCAGTACTTC	CASSPALRVFYEQYF
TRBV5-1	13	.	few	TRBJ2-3	TGCGCCAGCAGCGGTTGGGGGCCAGATACGCAGTATTTT	CASSGWGPDTQYF
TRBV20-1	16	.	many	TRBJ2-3	TGCAGTGCTAGAACACTCCAGGGGAAGATCACAGATACGCAGTATTTT	CSARTLQGKITDTQYF
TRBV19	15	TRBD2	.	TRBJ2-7	TGTGCCAGCGCCCTCTCGACTAGCGGGGTCTACGAGCAGTACTTC	CASALSTSGVYEQYF
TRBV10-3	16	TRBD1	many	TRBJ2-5	TGTGCCATCAGCCATGCGGGACAGGGCTACCAAGAGACCCAGTACTTC	CAISHAGQGYQETQYF
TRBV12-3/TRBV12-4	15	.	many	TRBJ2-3	TGTGCCAGCAGTTTTTTGTCGGCCGGCACAGATACGCAGTATTTT	CASSFLSAGTDTQYF
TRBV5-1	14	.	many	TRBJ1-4	TGCGCCAGCAGCTTGGAGGGAAGGGGGGAAAAACTGTTTTTT	CASSLEGRGEKLFF
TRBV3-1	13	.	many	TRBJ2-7	TGTGCCAGCAGCGAGGACTACTCCTACGAGCAGTACTTC	CASSEDYSYEQYF
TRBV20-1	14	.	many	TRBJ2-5	TGCAGTGCTAAGATGGGCAGGATTCAAGAGACCCAGTACTTC	CSAKMGRIQETQYF
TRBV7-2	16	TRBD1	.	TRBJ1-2	TGTGCCAGCAGCTTAGGGGGGACAGGGATGAGCTATGGCTACACCTTC	CASSLGGTGMSYGYTF
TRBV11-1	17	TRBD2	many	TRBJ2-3	TGTGCCAGCAGCTTAGCGCGCGCGGGGGGGCCAATAGATACGCAGTATTTT	CASSLARAGGPIDTQYF
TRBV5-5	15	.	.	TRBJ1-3	TGTGCCAGCAGCTCAAGTCGGAACCCTGGAAACACCATATATTTT	CASSSSRNPGNTIYF
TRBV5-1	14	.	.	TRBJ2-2	TGCGCCAGCAGCTCGGAAGGAGGGGACGGGGAGCTGTTTTTT	CASSSEGGDGELFF
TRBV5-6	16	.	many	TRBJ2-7	TGTGCCAGCAGCGCACTCTACAATTGGTGGATGAGGGAGCAGTACTTC	CASSALYNWWMREQYF
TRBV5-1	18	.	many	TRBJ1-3	TGCGCCAGCAGCCTCATGGCGGACAGCTTGATATCTGGAAACACCATATATTTT	CASSLMADSLISGNTIYF
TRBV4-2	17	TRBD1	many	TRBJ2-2	TGTGCCAGCAGCCCGACAGGGGGCGCGTCGAACACCGGGGAGCTGTTTTTT	CASSPTGGASNTGELFF
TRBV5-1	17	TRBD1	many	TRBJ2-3	TGCGCCAGCAGCTCACCAACTTCGGGACAGGGTCCAGATACGCAGTATTTT	CASSSPTSGQGPDTQYF
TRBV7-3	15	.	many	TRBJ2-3	TGTGCCAGCAGCCTGACAGTTACTAGCACAGATACGCAGTATTTT	CASSLTVTSTDTQYF
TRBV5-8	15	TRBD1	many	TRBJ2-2	TGTGCCAGCAGCCCCGGGACAGGGTCGGACGGGGAGCTGTTTTTT	CASSPGTGSDGELFF
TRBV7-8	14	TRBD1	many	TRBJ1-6	TGTGCCAGCAGCGCGGGGACAGGTTATTCACCCCTCCACTTT	CASSAGTGYSPLHF
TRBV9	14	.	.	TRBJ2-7	TGTGCCAGCAGCGCCAGGGGCTCCTTGGGGGAGCAGTACTTC	CASSARGSLGEQYF
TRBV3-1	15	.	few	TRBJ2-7	TGTGCCAGCAGCAAAGACCCCGGGGTAACCTACGAGCAGTACTTC	CASSKDPGVTYEQYF
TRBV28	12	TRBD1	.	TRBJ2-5	TGTGTCAGCAGAACAGGGGGGGAGACCCAGTACTTC	CVSRTGGETQYF
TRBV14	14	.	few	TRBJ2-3	TGTGCCAGCAGCCATTTGGACTTTACAGATACGCAGTATTTT	CASSHLDFTDTQYF
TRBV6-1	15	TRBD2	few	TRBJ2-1	TGTGCCAGCAGTGTTACTAGCGGGGACTACAATGAGCAGTTCTTC	CASSVTSGDYNEQFF
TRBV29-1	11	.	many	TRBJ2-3	TGCAGCGCCCCTTTCACAGATACGCAGTATTTT	CSAPFTDTQYF
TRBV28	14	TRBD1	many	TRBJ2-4	TGTGCCAGCAGTTTTCGACAGGGAATAAACATTCAGTACTTC	CASSFRQGINIQYF